Each of the 6 T cell receptor beta chains below was sequenced from the same sample in a study of T cell responses to AZD1222 COVID-19 vaccine. Using immunoSEQ multiplex PCR, the repertoire was profiled, and TCRdb retains in-frame clones only, with some absent. Among roughly 85,000 clones, around 85% were seen once, and the ten largest hold about 7.7%. The input for sequencing was peripheral blood, taken on day 0 of AZD1222 vaccination. The source is an adult in good health.

V usage is TRBV6-1 and J usage is TRBJ1-5; 10 positions agree with TRBD1. The CDR3 has 16 residues. Looked up from germline, CDR1 is MNHNS and CDR2 is SASEGT. The junction had 11 bases not matched to a gene; V was cut back by 4 bases and J by 8 bases. Here the CDR3 DNA reads TGTGCCAGCAGTGGATCCGGGACAGGGGTAAGAAAGCCCCAGCATTTT. Translated, it gives CASSGSGTGVRKPQHF.

The chain is built from TRBV19 and TRBJ2-6; D unclear. This CDR3 spans 15 amino acids. Trimming removed 4 bases from V and 2 bases from J, with 9 bases in between. Looked up from germline, CDR1 is LNHDA and CDR2 is SQIVND (reference sequence). This chain's CDR3 is CASSTRLTGANVLTF. CDR3 nucleotide sequence: TGTGCCAGTAGTACCCGATTGACTGGGGCCAACGTCCTGACTTTC.

This clone was seen once. The chain recombines TRBV28 with TRBJ1-2, with unresolved D. The CDR3 is 15 residues long. CDR1 is MDHEN and CDR2 is SYDVKM in the germline V gene. V lost 6 bases and J lost 0, with 14 bases in between. CDR3 in DNA: TGTGCCAGCAGAAACCCGGCAGGAGCTAACTATGGCTACACCTTC. This translates into CASRNPAGANYGYTF.

The rearrangement links TRBV10-3 to TRBJ2-1; TRBD2 agrees at 10 bases. This CDR3 is built from 15 residues. Germline V gene sequence: CDR1 ENHRY, CDR2 SYGVKD. V dropped 0 bases and J dropped 6; count of bases not matched to a gene: 2. The CDR3 protein is CAISESGLALNEQFF. In DNA form, the CDR3 reads TGTGCCATCAGTGAGTCGGGACTAGCGCTCAATGAGCAGTTCTTC.

The chain couples TRBV5-1 to TRBJ2-3; a weak D match, TRBD2 (6 bases). V shed 2 bases and J shed 7 bases, with 14 bases lying between them. Germline loops: CDR1 SGHRS, CDR2 YFSETQ. The CDR3 consists of 14 residues. CDR3 DNA sequence: TGCGCCAGCAGCTTAGGAGGGAGCACGCATACGCAGTATTTT. As protein: CASSLGGSTHTQYF.

The CDR3 DNA sequence: TGTGCCTGGAGTGTTGGGGGAGGCACAGATACGCAGTATTTT. Its translation is CAWSVGGGTDTQYF. The chain joins TRBV30 to TRBJ2-3; either TRBD1 or TRBD2 may fit D (5 bases each). V was trimmed by 0 bases and J by 1 base, leaving 8 bases between them. The CDR3 totals 14 residues. CDR1 and CDR2 (germline): GTSNPN, SVGIG (reference sequence). The full variable domain, with the rest looked up from reference TRBV30 and TRBJ2-3, is SQTIHQWPATLVQPVGSPLSLECTVEGTSNPNLYWYRQAAGRGLQLLFYSVGIGQISSEVPQNLSASRPQDRQFILSSKKLLLSDSGFYLCAWSVGGGTDTQYFGPGTRLTVL.